The subject of this entry is one TCR beta chain. In its sample, this clone was seen once. Its recognized antigen is unknown. Per-base qualities were not stored, and no clone one base away is much larger. The sample belongs to a study of blood T cell repertoires in COVID-19 (dated by TCRdb to between 2020 and 2021). Some background on the complete study: Collaborator samples came from the United States, Italy and Spain and covered acute and convalescent phases of COVID-19. The repertoires were released in a freely available public database intended as a resource for research on the immune response to SARS-CoV-2. Subjects who had been exposed to COVID-19, were actively infected with it, or had recovered from it provided the deeply sampled blood TCRbeta repertoires that made up the dataset. Samples came from the ongoing ImmuneRACE study (first 160 participants) plus 1,254 subjects from 6 global collaborators. The sample metadata nearly always contained a de-identified subject ID, COVID-19 status, age in years and sex. The prospective study material was composed of cDNA or gDNA derived from T cells, B-cell-depleted T cells, or PBMCs. Where available, HLA class I and class II types were taken from metadata supplied by the sample provider and were not determined by assay-based typing.

The paper's findings and limits, for the study overall: The quantity of clinical and demographic metadata differed by source and by participant and was supplied without curation.

The immunoSEQ Assay, a bias-controlled multiplex PCR, was used to amplify TCRbeta CDR3 regions from genomic DNA. The study's processing was this. Nucleated cell counts per sample were estimated from amplification of reference gene primers within the assay. Sequence reads were collapsed and filtered to measure the absolute abundance of every unique TCRbeta CDR3 rearrangement. For each sample, productive Simpson clonality was calculated as the square root of Simpson's diversity index across productive rearrangements. This immuneACCESS table, as held by TCRdb, lists in-frame sequences with V and J called but not all clones. Of the missing ones, under half trace to an unresolved V gene in checked studies; the others have no known cause. The DNA was the basis for D and trimming; V, J and clone size are from that table. The sample table contains fewer than 450,000 clones; only one count was recorded for around nine tenths of them. Clones ranked in the top ten supply 3% to 4% of the sample.

Trimming takes 5 bases off V and 5 bases off J; junction bases not matched to a gene: 11. From its cysteine to its phenylalanine, the CDR3 spans 15 amino acids. Only the CDR3 part of the read is kept: 45 bases, read in frame from the first base. According to the germline V gene, CDR1 reads MNHEY and CDR2 reads SVGAGI. Another Seattle source contributed samples from volunteer blood donors who had recovered from COVID-19. The collaborating institutions used their own protocols to collect whole blood in K2EDTA tubes. For TCRbeta analysis, collaborators shipped samples in one of three forms: frozen whole blood, isolated PBMCs, or DNA extracted from either of those sample types.

The sequence derives from a woman aged 18 to 35 who had recovered from COVID-19. The material sequenced was peripheral blood. The sequence is built from TRBV6-5 and TRBJ1-2; 7 bases in the junction line up with TRBD1. The DNA sequence is as follows: TGTGCCAGCAGTCGTGAACGGGACAGCGGTTATGGCTACACCTTC. This translates into CASSRERDSGYGYTF.